What follows are 23 T cell receptor beta chains derived from one specimen sequenced in a study of beta chain features in type 1 diabetes. The entirety of the isolated RNA underwent reverse transcription, so expressed TCRB transcripts were sequenced. Here immunoSEQ multiplex PCR was the method, and the copy in TCRdb shows in-frame clones only, minus some. The sample includes more than 250,000 clones, approximately 16% of them seen just once. No antigen is known for these receptors. General study findings and limits: For Type 1 diabetes patients, all four CD4+ subsets carried TCRB CDR3s that were moderately but significantly shorter.

The source material was naive CD4+ T cells from blood. The origin of the receptors is a man aged 18 to 30 with type 1 diabetes.

V and J are TRBV5-1 and TRBJ2-1; maybe TRBD2 (6 bases). The CDR3 is made up of 12 amino acids. Germline V CDR1 and CDR2: SGHRS, YFSETQ. Trimming left V 4 bases short and J 6 bases short, with 8 bases between. The CDR3 coding sequence is TGCGCCAGCAGCCCCGGGGGCAATGAGCAGTTCTTC. This translates into CASSPGGNEQFF.

V and J are TRBV7-2 and TRBJ2-3; a weak D match, TRBD2 (5 bases). Germline CDR1 is SGHTA and CDR2 is FQGNSA. V lost 5 bases, J lost 0 bases, and 12 bases lay in between. The CDR3 totals 15 residues. The CDR3 DNA sequence: TGTGCCAGCAGCCCATTAGCGCGTAGCACAGATACGCAGTATTTT. Amino acids: CASSPLARSTDTQYF.

The chain is built from TRBV5-7 and TRBJ2-7, with 7 positions matching TRBD1. TRBV5-7 is an open reading frame, and its role is uncertain. The ends lost 4 bases at V and 3 bases at J; junction bases unmatched: 7. This CDR3 region has 14 residues. The CDR3: CASSIRDSYYEQYF. The CDR3 DNA is TGTGCCAGCAGCATACGGGACAGCTACTACGAGCAGTACTTC.

Notes on this clone: The junction departs from germline at one end; a sequencing error may be responsible. This chain links TRBV6-6 with TRBJ2-7; 7 bases are a match to TRBD1. The CDR3 has 12 amino acids. From germline, CDR1 is MNHNY and CDR2 SVGAGI (reference sequence). CDR3 bases: TGTGCCAGCAGCCCTCCCGTTGGACAGGCCATCTTC. It specifies CASSPPVGQAIF.

The rearrangement joins TRBV9 to TRBJ2-7; D perhaps matches TRBD2 (5 bases). Germline assignment: CDR1 SGDLS and CDR2 YYNGEE. V was clipped by 0 bases and J by 7 bases, with 8 bases between them. CDR3 length: 12 amino acids. CDR3 in DNA: TGTGCCAGCAGCGTAGACTCGGGGGAGCAGTACTTC. Translated, it gives CASSVDSGEQYF.

The chain uses TRBV29-1 and TRBJ2-4, with a tentative D call TRBD2 (5 bases). This CDR3 has 13 amino acids. Deletions cut 6 bases from V and 1 base from J, with 10 bases between. Germline lookup yields CDR1 SQVTM and CDR2 ANQGSEA. Written as DNA, the CDR3 is TGCAGCGTCGGCTCGGGGGCCAAAAACATTCAGTACTTC. It is translated as CSVGSGAKNIQYF.

The CDR3 sequence: CSGLQNTGELFF. As DNA, the CDR3 is TGCAGCGGGCTTCAGAACACCGGGGAGCTGTTTTTT. The rearrangement joins TRBV29-1 to TRBJ2-2; no firm D call. CDR3 length equals 12 residues. CDR1 SQVTM and CDR2 ANQGSEA come from the germline V gene. The V and J ends lost 7 bases and 1 base respectively, with 7 bases between them.

This clone was detected ten times or more. The V and J genes are TRBV29-1 and TRBJ2-4; D is ambiguous. This CDR3 spans 13 amino acids. The germline V gene encodes CDR1 SQVTM and CDR2 ANQGSEA. V gave up 4 bases and J gave up 0 bases, with 7 bases separating them. The CDR3 DNA follows: TGCAGCGTTGGCGGTATAGCCAAAAACATTCAGTACTTC. This codes for CSVGGIAKNIQYF. Looking up the rest from reference TRBV29-1 and TRBJ2-4 gives the full variable domain: SAVISQKPSRDICQRGTSLTIQCQVDSQVTMMFWYRQQPGQSLTLIATANQGSEATYESGFVIDKFPISRPNLTFSTLTVSNMSPEDSSIYLCSVGGIAKNIQYFGAGTRLSVL.

This clone has more than one count but fewer than ten. The CDR3 DNA sequence: TGTGCCTGGAGCCAAGGGGCCCAGTACTTC. Translated: CAWSQGAQYF. The V call is TRBV30, the J call TRBJ2-5, with a tentative D call TRBD1 (5 bases). Germline V gives CDR1 GTSNPN, CDR2 SVGIG (reference sequence). Trimming pared 3 bases from V and 9 bases from J, leaving 8 bases between. This CDR3 has 10 residues.

The CDR3 nucleotides read TGCGCCAGCAGCTTGGGCGGGGGGTTGGGCACTGAAGCTTTCTTT. Translated: CASSLGGGLGTEAFF. The V and J genes are TRBV5-1 and TRBJ1-1, with D tentatively TRBD1 (5 bases). CDR1 and CDR2 from the germline V gene are SGHRS and YFSETQ. This CDR3 spans 15 amino acids. V gave up 0 bases and J gave up 4 bases, with 13 bases separating them.

CDR3 sequence reads: CASSPGQASREQYF. The CDR3 region has the DNA TGTGCCAGCTCACCGGGACAGGCCTCTAGGGAGCAGTACTTC. This chain connects TRBV18 to TRBJ2-7, with 8 nucleotides matching TRBD1. Germline V gene sequence: CDR1 KGHSH, CDR2 LQKENI. V was clipped by 3 bases and J by 7 bases; unmatched bases: 8. CDR3 size: 14 residues.

This clone was detected only a few times. The chain is built from TRBV11-2 and TRBJ1-2; D is undetermined. Trimming took off 0 bases at V and 3 bases at J, with 11 bases between the two ends. CDR3 length: 15 amino acids. Germline CDR1 and CDR2: SGHAT and FQNNGV. DNA for the CDR3: TGTGCCAGCAGCTTAGATATGAACAGCCACTATGGCTACACCTTC. This codes for CASSLDMNSHYGYTF.

The J gene is TRBJ2-5, the V gene TRBV5-1; 7 bases are shared with TRBD1. The germline V gene has CDR1 SGHRS and CDR2 YFSETQ. The V segment lost 4 bases and the J segment 2 bases; nucleotides outside the gene matches: 8. This CDR3 has 15 amino acids. The CDR3 DNA reads TGCGCCAGCAGCCAAATTCCGGGACAGCAAGAGACCCAGTACTTC. Residues: CASSQIPGQQETQYF. Using reference TRBV5-1 and TRBJ2-5 for the parts outside the CDR3, the full variable domain is KAGVTQTPRYLIKTRGQQVTLSCSPISGHRSVSWYQQTPGQGLQFLFEYFSETQRNKGNFPGRFSGRQFSNSRSEMNVSTLELGDSALYLCASSQIPGQQETQYFGPGTRLLVL.

This clone was counted between two and nine times. The gene calls are TRBV19 and TRBJ2-2; D is ambiguous. The CDR3 totals 15 residues. Trimming pared 3 bases from V and 1 base from J, leaving 9 bases between. CDR1 LNHDA and CDR2 SQIVND come from the germline V gene (reference sequence). The CDR3 nucleotides read TGTGCCAGTAGTATTAATTCTGTGAACACCGGGGAGCTGTTTTTT. Protein product: CASSINSVNTGELFF. The variable domain in full, completed from reference TRBV19 and TRBJ2-2, reads DGGITQSPKYLFRKEGQNVTLSCEQNLNHDAMYWYRQDPGQGLRLIYYSQIVNDFQKGDIAEGYSVSREKKESFPLTVTSAQKNPTAFYLCASSINSVNTGELFFGEGSRLTVL.

This clone was counted a few times. The genes are TRBV6-5 and TRBJ2-3, with a possible D match to TRBD2 (6 bases). Trimming cost V 7 bases and J 0 bases, with 11 bases left between them. Per the germline V gene, CDR1 is MNHEY and CDR2 is SVGAGI. CDR3 length equals 14 residues. The CDR3 is CASKGGVSTDTQYF. The CDR3 DNA sequence: TGTGCCAGCAAGGGCGGGGTGAGCACAGATACGCAGTATTTT.

This clone was found a few times. The chain joins TRBV4-3 to TRBJ2-3; D may be TRBD2 (6 bases). The CDR3 is 18 residues long. From germline, CDR1 is LGHNA and CDR2 YSLEER. V lost 0 bases, J lost 0 bases, and 16 bases lay in between. CDR3 protein: CASSQESMVSGSTDTQYF. The CDR3 coding sequence is TGCGCCAGCAGCCAAGAAAGTATGGTCAGCGGGAGCACAGATACGCAGTATTTT.

The V gene is TRBV7-9, the J gene TRBJ1-1, with D perhaps matching TRBD1 (6 bases). This CDR3 is 15 amino acids long. Trimming shortened V by 6 bases and J by 5 bases, and 19 bases separated the two germline ends. The germline V gene encodes CDR1 SEHNR and CDR2 FQNEAQ (reference sequence). CDR3 nucleotides: TGTGCCAGCAGACCTTGGCCAGGGGCAGGGACTGAAGCTTTCTTT. Amino acid sequence: CASRPWPGAGTEAFF.

The V call is TRBV19, the J call TRBJ1-2; 10 bases agree with TRBD1. Germline CDR1 LNHDA, CDR2 SQIVND (reference sequence). V lost 5 bases, J lost 8 bases, and 20 bases stayed unmatched. CDR3 length: 18 residues. DNA for the CDR3: TGTGCCAGTAGTCGAATAGGCGACCGGGACAGGGGCCGGCTGGGCTACACCTTC. Its translation: CASSRIGDRDRGRLGYTF.

This clone was counted only a few times. The chain recombines TRBV18 with TRBJ1-2; TRBD1 might be the D (5 bases). The CDR3 totals 14 residues. Germline assignment: CDR1 KGHSH and CDR2 LQKENI. Trimming took 0 bases from V and 5 from J, leaving 10 bases between them. Here the CDR3 reads CASSPPARAYGYTF. CDR3 in DNA: TGTGCCAGCTCACCACCCGCCAGGGCGTATGGCTACACCTTC.

This clone was counted between two and nine times. The chain employs TRBV28 and TRBJ2-7; 7 bases match TRBD1. Germline-derived CDR1 and CDR2 are MDHEN and SYDVKM. CDR3 length equals 15 residues. V trimming: 6 bases; J trimming: 1 base; junction bases outside the gene matches: 9. The CDR3 reads CASRPTGRRSYEQYF. In DNA form, the CDR3 reads TGTGCCAGCAGACCGACAGGGCGGAGGTCCTACGAGCAGTACTTC.

This sequence joins TRBV30 and TRBJ1-3, with D unresolved. The CDR3 covers 13 residues. Between the trimmed V and J ends, which lost 3 bases and 4 bases, there was a span of 10 bases. Germline assignment: CDR1 GTSNPN and CDR2 SVGIG (reference sequence). The CDR3 here is CAWSVQRGNTIYF. DNA for the CDR3: TGTGCCTGGAGCGTCCAGAGGGGAAACACCATATATTTT.

The gene calls are TRBV30 and TRBJ2-7, with 10 positions matching TRBD1. The CDR3 length is 13 residues. The V and J ends lost 5 bases and 9 bases, in that order; junction bases with no gene match: 10. Germline CDR1 is GTSNPN and CDR2 is SVGIG (reference sequence). Here the CDR3 reads CAWSPGQGPRQYF. The CDR3 DNA reads TGTGCCTGGTCGCCGGGACAGGGGCCGCGGCAGTACTTC.

The J gene is TRBJ1-1, the V gene TRBV5-8; no clear D. Per the germline V gene, CDR1 is SGHTS and CDR2 is YDEGEE. Between the trimmed V and J ends, which lost 4 bases and 2 bases, there was a span of 15 bases. The CDR3 is 15 amino acids. The chain's CDR3 is CASSRIPGLNTEAFF. The CDR3, as DNA: TGTGCCAGCAGCCGAATACCCGGGTTAAACACTGAAGCTTTCTTT.